This T cell receptor (beta chain) was recovered during a study of cytomegalovirus exposure and HLA in healthy donors (dated by TCRdb to the late 2010s). For context, the study as a whole: A later analysis indicated that the 120 or so validation repertoires were generated on the platform also employed for the approximately 700 repertoires of the first cohort. The study aimed to test whether signatures of past pathogen exposure could be identified by cataloging public T cell receptors. In addition to the first cohort of 666 subjects, a separate validation cohort of 120 different subjects was used. To predict cytomegalovirus infection status, the study combined high-throughput TCR immunosequencing, statistical association of individual TCRs with disease status, and machine learning. Broad study findings and their caveats: While some public TCRs were present in many individuals, most TCR sequences turned up only very rarely across donors. Subsequent analysis determined that TCRs grouped into clusters in the first cohort also showed a tendency toward co-occurrence across the 90 to 150 validation repertoires, and approximately 93% of cluster scores exceeded 0. The validation cohort had no HLA typing available for a later analysis, so co-occurrence within that cohort was assessed over all 120 or so repertoires. In both the original and validation cohorts, the classifier was reported to diagnose cytomegalovirus status with high specificity and sensitivity. The authors suggested that the approach could potentially be generalized to other disease states and immunological phenotypes. A total of 150 to 200 TCR beta chains were listed by the study as associated with cytomegalovirus. Three of the identified cytomegalovirus-associated TCR beta chains were confirmed in vitro to be specific for cytomegalovirus antigens.

V lost 1 base and J lost 3 bases; the stretch between them is 13 bases long. From cysteine to phenylalanine, the CDR3 is 16 amino acids long. Of all the DNA, just the CDR3 is kept, 48 bases in frame from base 1. Taken from the germline V gene (reference sequence), the CDR1 and CDR2 loops are MNHEY and SMNVEV. The donors were included in the validation cohort of some 120 subjects, a group kept apart from the roughly 730-subject first cohort. The library was built by means of the immunoSEQ multiplex PCR assay. Per the authors' processing: A statistical classification framework was developed to diagnose cytomegalovirus status using the catalog of TCR beta chain sequences. TCRdb obtained this table from immuneACCESS and retained in-frame rearrangements with V and J assigned. These tables miss some clones; where compared with another copy, unresolved V genes account for less than half of the shortfall, and the remainder is unexplained. For V, J and clone size, that table is used; D and trimming come from the DNA. Across this sample there are more than 300,000 clones, with more than 80% seen only once. The ten largest clones take up roughly 0.75% of the sample.

About this clone itself: Its antigen remains unidentified. Qualities for individual bases were not recorded, and no much larger clone is one base off.

The rearranged chain carries TRBV27 and TRBJ1-5; no D gene call is confident. The sequence was obtained from a woman in her late teens or twenties in good health and CMV-seronegative. Sample: PBMCs. This receptor has the CDR3 CASSLYSGRANQPQHF. The DNA sequence is given as TGTGCCAGCAGTTTATATTCCGGGAGGGCCAATCAGCCCCAGCATTTT.